The following is a TCR beta chain sequence with its context. This record belongs to a study of beta chain features in type 1 diabetes. The sequenced template was cDNA made from the entire isolated RNA. Produced via immunoSEQ multiplex PCR; TCRdb's table is partial and in-frame only. The data show 680,000 or so clones, around a sixth seen once. The CDR3 contains 13 residues. V lost 4 bases, J lost 4 bases, and 10 bases lay in between. From germline, CDR1 is MDHEN and CDR2 SYDVKM. The sequence was obtained from a man younger than 35 in good health. Sequenced sample: naive CD4+ T cells from blood. The genes are TRBV28 and TRBJ1-2; D might be TRBD1 (6 bases). CDR3 DNA: TGTGCCAGCAGTTCCCGACAGGTCTATGGCTACACCTTC. Translating gives CASSSRQVYGYTF.